The entry below gives a single TCR beta chain sequence along with its context. Germline loops: CDR1 MDHEN, CDR2 SYDVKM. V shed 6 bases and J 4 bases; nucleotides not matched to a gene: 4. The CDR3 has 15 amino acids. The repertoire was sequenced with immunoSEQ multiplex PCR; TCRdb's copy has only in-frame clones and lacks some. The table lists about 1.1 million clones, about 84% of them singletons. This entry belongs to a study of shared clonotypes between healthy human individuals. The receptor comes from a man younger than 35 in good health. Some clones in this sample may be carry-over from other donors' samples. The sequenced sample was memory CD4+ T cells from PBMCs. Subset indicated: CD45RA-negative fraction. The chain has TRBV28 and TRBJ2-7; 15 bases fit TRBD2. The DNA for the CDR3 is TGTGCCAGCAGCGGACTAGCGGGGGGGCAATACGAGCAGTACTTC. Residues: CASSGLAGGQYEQYF.